Included here is one T cell receptor (beta chain) sequence, with context. Using immunoSEQ multiplex PCR, the repertoire was profiled, and TCRdb retains in-frame clones only, with some absent. The sample yields fewer than 45,000 clones, around nine tenths seen once. The J segment lost 5 bases and the V segment lost 8 bases, leaving 10 bases of the junction unmatched. Germline-derived CDR1 and CDR2 are MNHEY and SVGAGI. This CDR3 is 14 amino acids long. This sample was included in a study of OX40 agonist ivuxolimab in advanced cancers. The V call is TRBV6-5, the J call TRBJ2-5, with 8 bases identical to TRBD2. Specimen: CD4+ or CD8+ T cells sorted from blood, collected in a trial of the OX40 agonist ivuxolimab. This receptor was identified in an adult with an advanced solid tumor such as melanoma, head and neck, liver or kidney cancer. The CDR3 loop reads CASGSRGGLETQYF. The DNA for the CDR3 is TGTGCCAGCGGGTCCCGGGGGGGCCTTGAGACCCAGTACTTC.